Reported below is one T cell receptor beta chain. This specimen belongs to a study of early T cells in non-severe SARS-CoV-2 infection. The protocol attached unique molecular identifiers to individual cDNA molecules. MiXCR was run by TCRdb on the 5' RACE reads, yielding one entry per CDR3 protein. This sample yields 36,000 or so distinct CDR3 sequences, of which 4.1% are seen a single time; under 6% belongs to the top ten. Sequenced material: whole blood. This receptor was taken from an adult who was a healthcare worker with PCR-confirmed SARS-CoV-2 infection or an uninfected control (not recorded which).

The CDR3 here is CASSRQGGGTDTQYF. DNA for the CDR3: TGTGCCAGCAGCCGCCAGGGGGGCGGCACAGATACGCAGTATTTT. The rearrangement uses TRBV28 and TRBJ2-3, with D maybe TRBD1 (7 bases). CDR1 and CDR2 (germline): MDHEN, SYDVKM. The CDR3 totals 15 residues. Trimming removed 6 bases at V and 1 base at J, with 14 bases between.